Below are 16 T cell receptor beta chains sequenced from a single sample in a study of T-cell reconstitution after alpha-beta-depleted transplantation in children. Unique molecular identifiers were used in preparing the TCRbeta library. TCRdb recomputed calls from the PCR reads with MiXCR, one row per CDR3 protein. The table includes around 600,000 distinct CDR3 sequences, roughly a tenth detected once. Material: PBMCs from the stem cell graft donor, obtained from the stem cell graft. The receptors were sampled from a human donor who donated a stem cell graft to a child with acute myeloid leukemia.

The gene calls are TRBV25-1 and TRBJ2-6; tentatively, D is TRBD1 (5 bases). The CDR3 sequence is 17 residues long. Germline CDR1 MGHDK, CDR2 SYGVNS. Between the trimmed V and J ends, which lost 5 bases and 0 bases, there was a span of 14 bases. The CDR3, as DNA: TGTGCCAGCAGTACCGCAGGGTGGGACTCTGGGGCCAACGTCCTGACTTTC. Amino acid sequence: CASSTAGWDSGANVLTF.

This clonotype was observed a few times. J is TRBJ2-7 and V is TRBV7-2, with 11 positions matching TRBD2. From germline, CDR1 is SGHTA and CDR2 FQGNSA. The CDR3 sequence is 16 residues long. With V trimmed by 1 base and J by 3 bases, 5 bases remained unmatched. In nucleotides, the CDR3 is TGTGCCAGCAGCTTAGTTAGCGGGACTAGCGGCTACGAGCAGTACTTC. Amino acids: CASSLVSGTSGYEQYF.

J is TRBJ2-2 and V is TRBV10-3; TRBD1 agrees at 11 bases. The V segment lost 10 bases and the J segment 8 bases; nucleotides outside the gene matches: 9. CDR1 and CDR2 (germline): ENHRY, SYGVKD. There are 14 residues in the CDR3. In nucleotides, the CDR3 is TGTGCCACTGGACAGGGGGCGACCCCAGGGGAGCTGTTTTTT. This encodes CATGQGATPGELFF.

A few counts support this clonotype. V usage is TRBV4-1 and J usage is TRBJ2-5; D uncertain. Trimming removed 1 base at V and 4 bases at J, with 10 bases between. This CDR3 contains 14 residues. Germline-derived CDR1 and CDR2 are MGHRA and YSYEKL. CDR3 nucleotide sequence: TGCGCCAGCAGCCAAGTATCCGGGTTAGAGACCCAGTACTTC. This codes for CASSQVSGLETQYF.

The chain employs TRBV11-2 and TRBJ2-7; D perhaps matches TRBD1 (6 bases). The CDR3 runs 12 residues. The germline V and J ends were trimmed by 5 bases and 6 bases, with 11 bases remaining between them. CDR1 and CDR2 from the germline V gene are SGHAT and FQNNGV. The CDR3 sequence: CASSLDRFEQYF. CDR3 DNA sequence: TGTGCCAGCAGCCTCGACAGGTTCGAGCAGTACTTC.

The V call is TRBV20-1, the J call TRBJ1-2, with unresolved D. CDR1 and CDR2 from the germline V gene are DFQATT and SNEGSKA (reference sequence). Trimming took off 3 bases at V and 8 bases at J, with 16 bases between the two ends. This CDR3 region has 13 residues. The CDR3 sequence is CSASSQVAEGYTF. The CDR3 DNA sequence: TGCAGTGCTAGTTCGCAGGTCGCGGAAGGCTACACCTTC.

This clonotype was picked up many times. The V and J genes are TRBV5-5 and TRBJ2-5; tentatively, D is TRBD1 or TRBD2 (5 bases each). Trimming took off 0 bases at V and 2 bases at J, with 11 bases between the two ends. Germline V gene data show CDR1 as SGHKS and CDR2 as YYEKEE (reference sequence). The CDR3 sequence is 15 residues long. CDR3 amino acids: CASSLGGREQETQYF. Here the CDR3 DNA reads TGTGCCAGCAGCTTGGGCGGCAGGGAGCAAGAGACCCAGTACTTC. The whole variable domain, filled in from reference TRBV5-5 and TRBJ2-5, reads DAGVTQSPTHLIKTRGQQVTLRCSPISGHKSVSWYQQVLGQGPQFIFQYYEKEERGRGNFPDRFSARQFPNYSSELNVNALLLGDSALYLCASSLGGREQETQYFGPGTRLLVL.

The chain has TRBV20-1 and TRBJ2-1; D remains unclear. This CDR3 contains 13 residues. Germline loops: CDR1 DFQATT, CDR2 SNEGSKA (reference sequence). The germline V and J ends were trimmed by 0 bases and 5 bases, with 8 bases remaining between them. CDR3 bases: TGCAGTGCTAGAGATCCGGCCAACAATGAGCAGTTCTTC. Translation: CSARDPANNEQFF.

This chain links TRBV20-1 with TRBJ2-3; D is undetermined. V lost 6 bases and J 1 base, leaving 11 bases between the germline ends. CDR3 length: 13 residues. Germline assignment: CDR1 DFQATT and CDR2 SNEGSKA (reference sequence). CDR3 amino acids: CSAADGRTDTQYF. The CDR3 region has the DNA TGCAGTGCCGCAGACGGACGCACAGATACGCAGTATTTT.

This clonotype was counted a single time. The V and J genes are TRBV20-1 and TRBJ2-7; 7 nucleotides align to TRBD2. Looked up from germline, CDR1 is DFQATT and CDR2 is SNEGSKA (reference sequence). The CDR3 is made up of 13 amino acids. Trimming at V came to 6 bases and at J to 0 bases, leaving 5 bases not matched to a gene. The CDR3: CSAETSDSYEQYF. CDR3 DNA: TGCAGTGCAGAAACTAGCGACTCCTACGAGCAGTACTTC.

Of note for this clonotype: No conserved phenylalanine or tryptophan ends this CDR3, so it is likely a read error. This sequence joins TRBV6-2 or TRBV6-3 and TRBJ2-7, with D perhaps matching TRBD2 (6 bases). With 4 bases removed from V and 5 bases from J, the gap between germline ends came to 15 bases. There are 14 residues in the CDR3. Germline V gives CDR1 MNHEY, CDR2 SVGEGT. For the CDR3, the DNA is TGTGCCAGCAGTTCAAGCGGGTATCAACACGAGCAGTACTGC. This translates into CASSSSGYQHEQYC.

The gene calls are TRBV20-1 and TRBJ2-7; 7 nucleotides line up with TRBD1. The junction had 5 bases not matched to a gene; V was cut back by 1 base and J by 2 bases. This CDR3 spans 14 amino acids. Germline V gives CDR1 DFQATT, CDR2 SNEGSKA (reference sequence). The DNA of the CDR3 is TGCAGTGCTAGAGTGTGGGACAGCCCCTACGAGCAGTACTTC. Translated, it gives CSARVWDSPYEQYF.

This clonotype was seen many times. The chain is built from TRBV6-5 and TRBJ1-1; 7 bases fit TRBD1. The germline V gene encodes CDR1 MNHEY and CDR2 SVGAGI. Losses at the gene ends were 6 bases for V and 12 bases for J; bases not matched to a gene: 7. The CDR3 runs 11 residues. CDR3 protein: CASSRQGPTFF. Written as DNA, the CDR3 is TGTGCCAGCAGCCGACAGGGCCCTACTTTCTTT.

The chain carries TRBV27 and TRBJ2-3, with 14 bases aligning to TRBD2. The CDR3 has 16 residues. Germline loops: CDR1 MNHEY, CDR2 SMNVEV (reference sequence). V dropped 5 bases and J dropped 6; count of bases not matched to a gene: 7. CDR3 in amino acids: CASSNPGLAGDDTQYF. In nucleotides, the CDR3 is TGTGCCAGCAGTAACCCGGGACTAGCGGGAGACGATACGCAGTATTTT.

This clonotype showed up many times. The genes are TRBV20-1 and TRBJ1-4; D is undetermined. The CDR3 has 15 residues. Germline V gene data show CDR1 as DFQATT and CDR2 as SNEGSKA (reference sequence). The V end lost 0 bases, the J end lost 0 bases, and 8 bases lay between the germline ends. This CDR3 is CSARDIRATNEKLFF. The DNA of the CDR3 is TGCAGTGCTAGAGATATCAGAGCAACTAATGAAAAACTGTTTTTT.

This clonotype came up many times. The chain couples TRBV20-1 to TRBJ2-1; TRBD2 agrees at 8 bases. The ends lost 2 bases at V and 4 bases at J; junction bases unmatched: 1. Germline lookup yields CDR1 DFQATT and CDR2 SNEGSKA (reference sequence). This CDR3 contains 13 residues. CDR3 protein: CSARSGGYNEQFF. Here the CDR3 DNA reads TGCAGTGCTAGATCGGGAGGGTACAATGAGCAGTTCTTC.